This TCR beta chain was profiled in a study of control samples from healthy donors and cancer patients. Per germline, CDR1 MDHEN and CDR2 SYDVKM. The CDR3 is made up of 14 amino acids. V shed 1 base and J shed 1 base, with 8 bases lying between them. Sequencing was performed with immunoSEQ multiplex PCR; in TCRdb, only in-frame clones are kept and a portion is missing. The repertoire has under 150,000 clones, about 89% of them found once; the top ten carry just under 5%. The V and J genes are TRBV28 and TRBJ2-7, with unresolved D. The receptor was derived from a man between 25 and 39 years old in good health. What was sequenced was blood. For the CDR3, the DNA is TGTGCCAGCAGTTTATCACGGAAATCCTACGAGCAGTACTTC. Its translation: CASSLSRKSYEQYF. The variable domain in full, completed from reference TRBV28 and TRBJ2-7, reads DVKVTQSSRYLVKRTGEKVFLECVQDMDHENMFWYRQDPGLGLRLIYFSYDVKMKEKGDIPEGYSVSREKKERFSLILESASTNQTSMYLCASSLSRKSYEQYFGPGTRLTVT.